This TCR beta chain was sequenced for a study of OX40 agonist ivuxolimab in advanced cancers. Study observations and caveats: The study observed clonal expansion of CD4+ and CD8+ blood T cells by week 6 at 0.1 to 3.0 mg/kg.

This CDR3 comprises 16 residues. Trimming stripped 0 bases from V and 2 bases from J, with 12 bases between. Germline CDR1 reads SGHTS; CDR2 reads YDEGEE. Using immunoSEQ multiplex PCR, the repertoire was profiled, and TCRdb retains in-frame clones only, with some absent. This table holds about 68,000 clones, around nine tenths found once. To note about this clone: Its specificity is not known.

The origin of this receptor is an adult with an advanced solid tumor such as melanoma, head and neck, liver or kidney cancer. The sample consisted of CD4+ or CD8+ T cells sorted from blood, taken in a trial of the OX40 agonist ivuxolimab. The chain joins TRBV5-8 to TRBJ2-1; no clear D gene. As DNA, the CDR3 is TGTGCCAGCAGCTTGGGTCATATGCTCACCTACAATGAGCAGTTCTTC. Amino acid sequence: CASSLGHMLTYNEQFF.